The 29 T cell receptor beta chains in this list originate from one sample, sequenced in a study of T cells in Graves' hyperthyroidism and ophthalmopathy. Amplified regions were TCR beta CDR3 sequences from RNA transcripts. The primer set for the first-round RT-PCR of the TCR CDR3 was HTBI. One entry per CDR3 protein results from TCRdb running MiXCR on the multiplex PCR reads. The top ten clones hold 15% to 18% of a sample with about 690,000 distinct CDR3 sequences, around 16% of them seen once. The material sequenced was blood. The origin of the receptors is a man between 50 and 59 years old with Graves' hyperthyroidism.

V and J are TRBV12-3 or TRBV12-4 and TRBJ2-1; a possible D gene is TRBD1 (6 bases). This CDR3 has 12 amino acids. Trimming pared 10 bases from V and 6 bases from J, leaving 13 bases between. CDR3 protein: CAMGVGGNEQFF. The CDR3 DNA sequence: TGTGCCATGGGGGTAGGGGGCAATGAGCAGTTCTTC.

Only a few counts were recorded for this clonotype. This chain links TRBV4-1 with TRBJ2-5; 7 nucleotides match TRBD2. This CDR3 comprises 13 residues. Trimming cost V 2 bases and J 7 bases; bases outside gene matches: 4. Germline loops: CDR1 MGHRA, CDR2 YSYEKL. The CDR3 reads CASSQIPGGTQYF. The CDR3 bases are TGCGCCAGCAGCCAAATCCCGGGGGGGACCCAGTACTTC.

This clonotype was recorded a few times. The rearrangement links TRBV4-3 to TRBJ2-7; 7 nucleotides line up with TRBD1. The germline V gene has CDR1 LGHNA and CDR2 YSLEER. Trimming at V came to 0 bases and at J to 4 bases, leaving 12 bases not matched to a gene. The CDR3 consists of 17 residues. The DNA for the CDR3 is TGCGCCAGCAGCCAAGATACAGGGAGACAGGGCCGGTACGAGCAGTACTTC. Translation: CASSQDTGRQGRYEQYF.

This clonotype was counted a few times. The chain combines TRBV25-1 with TRBJ2-5; 8 bases are shared with TRBD1. Looked up from germline, CDR1 is MGHDK and CDR2 is SYGVNS. V lost 1 base, J lost 1 base, and 8 bases stayed unmatched. CDR3 length: 17 residues. CDR3 in amino acids: CASSESGGLRFQETQYF. CDR3 nucleotide sequence: TGTGCCAGCAGTGAATCAGGGGGCTTAAGATTCCAAGAGACCCAGTACTTC.

This clonotype occurred many times. The DNA of the CDR3 is TGTGCCAGCAGCTTGGGCGGAACAGAAACCTACGAGCAGTACTTC. It encodes CASSLGGTETYEQYF. V gene TRBV5-5 combines with J gene TRBJ2-7; no firm D call. The germline V and J ends were trimmed by 0 bases and 2 bases, with 12 bases remaining between them. This CDR3 is 15 amino acids long. CDR1 is SGHKS and CDR2 is YYEKEE in the germline V gene (reference sequence).

This clonotype appeared a few times. This sequence joins TRBV7-9 and TRBJ1-2; TRBD1 matches 8 bases. The CDR3 is 16 residues long. The J segment lost 4 bases and the V segment lost 4 bases, leaving 11 bases of the junction unmatched. Per germline, CDR1 SEHNR and CDR2 FQNEAQ (reference sequence). CDR3 bases: TGTGCCAGCAGCTCCACCGGACAGGGCCTGGGCTATGGCTACACCTTC. This translates into CASSSTGQGLGYGYTF.

At least ten counts were recorded for this clonotype. The rearrangement joins TRBV20-1 to TRBJ2-1, with a weak D call TRBD2 (6 bases). CDR3 length: 14 residues. V lost 3 bases, J lost 2 bases, and 11 bases lay in between. Germline CDR1 is DFQATT and CDR2 is SNEGSKA (reference sequence). The CDR3 loop reads CSARSAGPYNEQFF. Written as DNA, the CDR3 is TGCAGTGCTAGGTCAGCGGGTCCCTACAATGAGCAGTTCTTC.

This clonotype was detected a few times. The chain has TRBV18 and TRBJ1-4; D uncertain. The CDR3 contains 12 residues. CDR1 and CDR2 from the germline V gene are KGHSH and LQKENI. Trimming took 3 bases from V and 7 from J, leaving 6 bases between them. CDR3 sequence (DNA): TGTGCCAGCTCACCGGAGGGTGAAAAACTGTTTTTT. Its protein product is CASSPEGEKLFF.

This clonotype was recorded many times. The CDR3 DNA is TGTGCCAGCAGCCAACGAAGGGGGTTGGGCAATCAGCCCCAGCATTTT. The encoded protein is CASSQRRGLGNQPQHF. The chain has TRBV16 and TRBJ1-5; D is possibly TRBD1 (6 bases). This CDR3 has 16 residues. Deletions cut 2 bases from V and 2 bases from J, with 13 bases between. Germline lookup yields CDR1 KGHSY and CDR2 FQNENV.

This clonotype appeared a few times. J is TRBJ1-1 and V is TRBV18; 8 nucleotides align to TRBD1. CDR1 is KGHSH, CDR2 LQKENI, per germline. This CDR3 region has 16 residues. Losses at the gene ends were 5 bases for V and 1 base for J; bases not matched to a gene: 9. CDR3 region: CASSSNRGIGNTEAFF. Written as DNA, the CDR3 is TGTGCCAGCTCATCTAACAGGGGGATCGGGAACACTGAAGCTTTCTTT.

A single count supports this clonotype. A read error may explain this, as a much larger clone is one base away. Since the CDR3 does not end with the conserved phenylalanine or tryptophan, this likely comes from a read error. The J gene is TRBJ2-7, the V gene TRBV12-3 or TRBV12-4; 7 bases are shared with TRBD1. Trimming removed 6 bases from V and 0 bases from J; junction bases left unmatched: 11. The CDR3 sequence is 16 residues long. The CDR3 DNA reads TGTGCCAGCAGGGAGAAGACAGGGCGAAACTCCTACGAGCAGTACCTC. It translates to CASREKTGRNSYEQYL.

The rearrangement joins TRBV28 to TRBJ2-7; 10 nucleotides agree with TRBD2. The trim removed 4 bases at V and 2 bases at J, leaving 8 bases unmatched. The CDR3 runs 16 residues. Germline V gene data show CDR1 as MDHEN and CDR2 as SYDVKM. Written as DNA, the CDR3 is TGTGCCAGCAGTTCCCTAGCGGGAGACTTCACCTACGAGCAGTACTTC. Its protein is CASSSLAGDFTYEQYF.

This clonotype was detected many times. The chain carries TRBV11-2 and TRBJ1-6; D possibly corresponds to TRBD1 (6 bases). There are 15 residues in the CDR3. Trimming left V 1 base short and J 9 bases short, with 13 bases between. The germline V gene has CDR1 SGHAT and CDR2 FQNNGV. This chain's CDR3 is CASSLVAGVVSPLHF. The CDR3 region has the DNA TGTGCCAGCAGCTTAGTCGCAGGGGTGGTTTCACCCCTCCACTTT. The whole variable domain, filled in from reference TRBV11-2 and TRBJ1-6, reads EAGVAQSPRYKIIEKRQSVAFWCNPISGHATLYWYQQILGQGPKLLIQFQNNGVVDDSQLPKDRFSAERLKGVDSTLKIQPAKLEDSAVYLCASSLVAGVVSPLHFGNGTRLTVT.

This clonotype was observed at least ten times. The chain combines TRBV7-3 with TRBJ2-7; D perhaps matches TRBD2 (5 bases). V was trimmed by 0 bases and J by 6 bases, leaving 12 bases between them. This CDR3 comprises 14 residues. Germline CDR1 is SGHTA and CDR2 is FQGTGA. CDR3 coding DNA: TGTGCCAGCAGCTTAACGGGGAGCGGTTCCGAGCAGTACTTC. Encoded protein: CASSLTGSGSEQYF.

V usage is TRBV10-3 and J usage is TRBJ1-6; D ambiguous. Trimming took 10 bases from V and 1 from J, leaving 8 bases between them. Germline V gene sequence: CDR1 ENHRY, CDR2 SYGVKD. The CDR3 runs 13 residues. CDR3 amino acids: CATGGSYNSPLHF. CDR3 DNA: TGTGCCACCGGAGGGTCCTATAATTCACCCCTCCACTTT.

This chain uses TRBV4-1 with TRBJ2-7, with 7 bases that match TRBD1. Trimming cost V 2 bases and J 2 bases; bases outside gene matches: 6. This CDR3 is built from 15 residues. Germline CDR1 MGHRA, CDR2 YSYEKL. CDR3 nucleotides: TGCGCCAGCAGCCAAATCGACAGGGAGACCTACGAGCAGTACTTC. Translation gives CASSQIDRETYEQYF.

In the case of this clonotype: Since a much larger clone is just one base distant, this may be a read error. The rearrangement uses TRBV28 and TRBJ2-3; no reliable D call. V shed 5 bases and J shed 4 bases, with 10 bases lying between them. Germline V gene lookup returns CDR1 MDHEN and CDR2 SYDVKM. The CDR3 is 13 residues long. CDR3: CASSGRPSDTQYF. As DNA, the CDR3 is TGTGCCAGCAGTGGCAGGCCTTCAGATACGCAGTATTTT.

The sample holds a few counts of this clonotype. The chain recombines TRBV7-2 with TRBJ2-7; 8 nucleotides agree with TRBD2. The V gene's germline CDR1 is SGHTA and CDR2 FQGNSA. Unmatched junction bases numbered 8, after V lost 3 bases and J lost 7 bases. This CDR3 is 14 amino acids long. CDR3 protein: CASSFFQREREQYF. CDR3 in DNA: TGTGCCAGCAGCTTCTTTCAGCGGGAGAGGGAGCAGTACTTC.

There are a few counts of this clonotype. The gene calls are TRBV5-1 and TRBJ1-1; D is uncertain. Per germline, CDR1 SGHRS and CDR2 YFSETQ. V was shortened by 0 bases and J by 11 bases, with 11 bases between the two germline ends. The CDR3 is 12 amino acids. CDR3 sequence reads: CASSLEAGLAFF. The DNA for the CDR3 is TGCGCCAGCAGCTTGGAGGCAGGTCTGGCTTTCTTT.

This clonotype was counted at least ten times. V gene TRBV6-1 combines with J gene TRBJ2-3, with D maybe TRBD2 (6 bases). The germline V gene encodes CDR1 MNHNS and CDR2 SASEGT. Trimming left V 5 bases short and J 3 bases short, with 18 bases between. The CDR3 is 16 residues long. CDR3 sequence (DNA): TGTGCCAGCAGTCCCCCCGAAGCTGGGGGGACAGATACGCAGTATTTT. Its translation is CASSPPEAGGTDTQYF.

V gene TRBV7-2 combines with J gene TRBJ1-2, with a weak D call TRBD1 (6 bases). The CDR3 length is 15 residues. Germline CDR1 reads SGHTA; CDR2 reads FQGNSA. V shed 0 bases and J shed 7 bases, with 15 bases lying between them. The CDR3 bases are TGTGCCAGCAGCTTAGCATCGGGGGCGGTAGCTGGCTACACCTTC. Translation gives CASSLASGAVAGYTF. Full variable domain (remainder filled in from reference TRBV7-2 and TRBJ1-2): GAGVSQSPSNKVTEKGKDVELRCDPISGHTALYWYRQSLGQGLEFLIYFQGNSAPDKSGLPSDRFSAERTGGSVSTLTIQRTQQEDSAVYLCASSLASGAVAGYTFGSGTRLTVV.

This chain links TRBV6-1 with TRBJ1-5, with 8 bases that match TRBD1. Per germline, CDR1 MNHNS and CDR2 SASEGT. This CDR3 region has 15 residues. Losses at the gene ends were 7 bases for V and 3 bases for J; bases not matched to a gene: 8. The CDR3 DNA reads TGTGCCAGCAATCAGGGGGCGCGGATCAATCAGCCCCAGCATTTT. Translating it yields CASNQGARINQPQHF.

This clonotype was counted at least ten times. The chain has TRBV6-1 and TRBJ1-2, with a tentative D call TRBD1 (6 bases). V lost 3 bases and J lost 8, with 13 bases in between. Germline V gene lookup returns CDR1 MNHNS and CDR2 SASEGT. The length of the CDR3 is 13 residues. The CDR3 DNA sequence: TGTGCCAGCAGTGATCAGGGGATAGTAGGCTACACCTTC. Amino acids: CASSDQGIVGYTF.

This sequence joins TRBV30 and TRBJ1-5, with a tentative D call TRBD1 (5 bases). Trimming shortened V by 2 bases and J by 4 bases, and 18 bases separated the two germline ends. The length of the CDR3 is 16 residues. The germline V gene has CDR1 GTSNPN and CDR2 SVGIG (reference sequence). The CDR3: CAWSPKGLELNQPQHF. DNA of the CDR3: TGTGCCTGGAGTCCGAAGGGACTCGAATTAAATCAGCCCCAGCATTTT.

The chain is built from TRBV5-1 and TRBJ2-3, with D possibly matching TRBD1 (5 bases). V lost 0 bases and J lost 5, with 10 bases in between. Germline V gene data show CDR1 as SGHRS and CDR2 as YFSETQ. The CDR3 is 14 residues long. In nucleotides, the CDR3 is TGCGCCAGCAGCTTGGGACAGCTAGGAGATACGCAGTATTTT. This sequence encodes CASSLGQLGDTQYF.

This clonotype was counted between two and nine times. The chain has TRBV6-4 and TRBJ2-1, with 10 bases aligning to TRBD2. J lost 7 bases, V lost 0 bases, and 6 bases had no gene match. The CDR3 is 16 residues long. Germline assignment: CDR1 MRHNA and CDR2 SNTAGT. The CDR3 is CASSDSEREGLNEQFF. DNA of the CDR3: TGTGCCAGCAGTGACTCCGAGCGGGAGGGCCTAAATGAGCAGTTCTTC.

V gene TRBV28 combines with J gene TRBJ2-5, with D tentatively TRBD2 (6 bases). CDR1 is MDHEN, CDR2 SYDVKM, per germline. The V and J ends lost 7 bases and 4 bases respectively, with 13 bases between them. This CDR3 spans 13 amino acids. The CDR3 protein is CASTSGVLETQYF. Written as DNA, the CDR3 is TGTGCCAGCACCTCGGGGGTCCTAGAGACCCAGTACTTC.

This clonotype was counted many times. The V and J genes are TRBV27 and TRBJ1-2, with D perhaps TRBD1 (5 bases). V lost 0 bases and J lost 7, with 21 bases in between. The germline V gene has CDR1 MNHEY and CDR2 SMNVEV (reference sequence). The CDR3 extends over 17 amino acids. In DNA form, the CDR3 reads TGTGCCAGCAGTTTATCGGGGAGGGGACCTTCCGAGGGTGGCTACACCTTC. It codes for CASSLSGRGPSEGGYTF.

This clonotype was recorded at least ten times. This chain connects TRBV10-3 to TRBJ2-7; maybe TRBD1 (5 bases). Germline V gene lookup returns CDR1 ENHRY and CDR2 SYGVKD. The CDR3 has 16 amino acids. V shed 10 bases and J shed 5 bases, with 27 bases lying between them. CDR3 coding DNA: TGTGCCACCAGGGAAAATGACAGCCGCAAGAACCACGAGCAGTACTTC. It specifies CATRENDSRKNHEQYF.